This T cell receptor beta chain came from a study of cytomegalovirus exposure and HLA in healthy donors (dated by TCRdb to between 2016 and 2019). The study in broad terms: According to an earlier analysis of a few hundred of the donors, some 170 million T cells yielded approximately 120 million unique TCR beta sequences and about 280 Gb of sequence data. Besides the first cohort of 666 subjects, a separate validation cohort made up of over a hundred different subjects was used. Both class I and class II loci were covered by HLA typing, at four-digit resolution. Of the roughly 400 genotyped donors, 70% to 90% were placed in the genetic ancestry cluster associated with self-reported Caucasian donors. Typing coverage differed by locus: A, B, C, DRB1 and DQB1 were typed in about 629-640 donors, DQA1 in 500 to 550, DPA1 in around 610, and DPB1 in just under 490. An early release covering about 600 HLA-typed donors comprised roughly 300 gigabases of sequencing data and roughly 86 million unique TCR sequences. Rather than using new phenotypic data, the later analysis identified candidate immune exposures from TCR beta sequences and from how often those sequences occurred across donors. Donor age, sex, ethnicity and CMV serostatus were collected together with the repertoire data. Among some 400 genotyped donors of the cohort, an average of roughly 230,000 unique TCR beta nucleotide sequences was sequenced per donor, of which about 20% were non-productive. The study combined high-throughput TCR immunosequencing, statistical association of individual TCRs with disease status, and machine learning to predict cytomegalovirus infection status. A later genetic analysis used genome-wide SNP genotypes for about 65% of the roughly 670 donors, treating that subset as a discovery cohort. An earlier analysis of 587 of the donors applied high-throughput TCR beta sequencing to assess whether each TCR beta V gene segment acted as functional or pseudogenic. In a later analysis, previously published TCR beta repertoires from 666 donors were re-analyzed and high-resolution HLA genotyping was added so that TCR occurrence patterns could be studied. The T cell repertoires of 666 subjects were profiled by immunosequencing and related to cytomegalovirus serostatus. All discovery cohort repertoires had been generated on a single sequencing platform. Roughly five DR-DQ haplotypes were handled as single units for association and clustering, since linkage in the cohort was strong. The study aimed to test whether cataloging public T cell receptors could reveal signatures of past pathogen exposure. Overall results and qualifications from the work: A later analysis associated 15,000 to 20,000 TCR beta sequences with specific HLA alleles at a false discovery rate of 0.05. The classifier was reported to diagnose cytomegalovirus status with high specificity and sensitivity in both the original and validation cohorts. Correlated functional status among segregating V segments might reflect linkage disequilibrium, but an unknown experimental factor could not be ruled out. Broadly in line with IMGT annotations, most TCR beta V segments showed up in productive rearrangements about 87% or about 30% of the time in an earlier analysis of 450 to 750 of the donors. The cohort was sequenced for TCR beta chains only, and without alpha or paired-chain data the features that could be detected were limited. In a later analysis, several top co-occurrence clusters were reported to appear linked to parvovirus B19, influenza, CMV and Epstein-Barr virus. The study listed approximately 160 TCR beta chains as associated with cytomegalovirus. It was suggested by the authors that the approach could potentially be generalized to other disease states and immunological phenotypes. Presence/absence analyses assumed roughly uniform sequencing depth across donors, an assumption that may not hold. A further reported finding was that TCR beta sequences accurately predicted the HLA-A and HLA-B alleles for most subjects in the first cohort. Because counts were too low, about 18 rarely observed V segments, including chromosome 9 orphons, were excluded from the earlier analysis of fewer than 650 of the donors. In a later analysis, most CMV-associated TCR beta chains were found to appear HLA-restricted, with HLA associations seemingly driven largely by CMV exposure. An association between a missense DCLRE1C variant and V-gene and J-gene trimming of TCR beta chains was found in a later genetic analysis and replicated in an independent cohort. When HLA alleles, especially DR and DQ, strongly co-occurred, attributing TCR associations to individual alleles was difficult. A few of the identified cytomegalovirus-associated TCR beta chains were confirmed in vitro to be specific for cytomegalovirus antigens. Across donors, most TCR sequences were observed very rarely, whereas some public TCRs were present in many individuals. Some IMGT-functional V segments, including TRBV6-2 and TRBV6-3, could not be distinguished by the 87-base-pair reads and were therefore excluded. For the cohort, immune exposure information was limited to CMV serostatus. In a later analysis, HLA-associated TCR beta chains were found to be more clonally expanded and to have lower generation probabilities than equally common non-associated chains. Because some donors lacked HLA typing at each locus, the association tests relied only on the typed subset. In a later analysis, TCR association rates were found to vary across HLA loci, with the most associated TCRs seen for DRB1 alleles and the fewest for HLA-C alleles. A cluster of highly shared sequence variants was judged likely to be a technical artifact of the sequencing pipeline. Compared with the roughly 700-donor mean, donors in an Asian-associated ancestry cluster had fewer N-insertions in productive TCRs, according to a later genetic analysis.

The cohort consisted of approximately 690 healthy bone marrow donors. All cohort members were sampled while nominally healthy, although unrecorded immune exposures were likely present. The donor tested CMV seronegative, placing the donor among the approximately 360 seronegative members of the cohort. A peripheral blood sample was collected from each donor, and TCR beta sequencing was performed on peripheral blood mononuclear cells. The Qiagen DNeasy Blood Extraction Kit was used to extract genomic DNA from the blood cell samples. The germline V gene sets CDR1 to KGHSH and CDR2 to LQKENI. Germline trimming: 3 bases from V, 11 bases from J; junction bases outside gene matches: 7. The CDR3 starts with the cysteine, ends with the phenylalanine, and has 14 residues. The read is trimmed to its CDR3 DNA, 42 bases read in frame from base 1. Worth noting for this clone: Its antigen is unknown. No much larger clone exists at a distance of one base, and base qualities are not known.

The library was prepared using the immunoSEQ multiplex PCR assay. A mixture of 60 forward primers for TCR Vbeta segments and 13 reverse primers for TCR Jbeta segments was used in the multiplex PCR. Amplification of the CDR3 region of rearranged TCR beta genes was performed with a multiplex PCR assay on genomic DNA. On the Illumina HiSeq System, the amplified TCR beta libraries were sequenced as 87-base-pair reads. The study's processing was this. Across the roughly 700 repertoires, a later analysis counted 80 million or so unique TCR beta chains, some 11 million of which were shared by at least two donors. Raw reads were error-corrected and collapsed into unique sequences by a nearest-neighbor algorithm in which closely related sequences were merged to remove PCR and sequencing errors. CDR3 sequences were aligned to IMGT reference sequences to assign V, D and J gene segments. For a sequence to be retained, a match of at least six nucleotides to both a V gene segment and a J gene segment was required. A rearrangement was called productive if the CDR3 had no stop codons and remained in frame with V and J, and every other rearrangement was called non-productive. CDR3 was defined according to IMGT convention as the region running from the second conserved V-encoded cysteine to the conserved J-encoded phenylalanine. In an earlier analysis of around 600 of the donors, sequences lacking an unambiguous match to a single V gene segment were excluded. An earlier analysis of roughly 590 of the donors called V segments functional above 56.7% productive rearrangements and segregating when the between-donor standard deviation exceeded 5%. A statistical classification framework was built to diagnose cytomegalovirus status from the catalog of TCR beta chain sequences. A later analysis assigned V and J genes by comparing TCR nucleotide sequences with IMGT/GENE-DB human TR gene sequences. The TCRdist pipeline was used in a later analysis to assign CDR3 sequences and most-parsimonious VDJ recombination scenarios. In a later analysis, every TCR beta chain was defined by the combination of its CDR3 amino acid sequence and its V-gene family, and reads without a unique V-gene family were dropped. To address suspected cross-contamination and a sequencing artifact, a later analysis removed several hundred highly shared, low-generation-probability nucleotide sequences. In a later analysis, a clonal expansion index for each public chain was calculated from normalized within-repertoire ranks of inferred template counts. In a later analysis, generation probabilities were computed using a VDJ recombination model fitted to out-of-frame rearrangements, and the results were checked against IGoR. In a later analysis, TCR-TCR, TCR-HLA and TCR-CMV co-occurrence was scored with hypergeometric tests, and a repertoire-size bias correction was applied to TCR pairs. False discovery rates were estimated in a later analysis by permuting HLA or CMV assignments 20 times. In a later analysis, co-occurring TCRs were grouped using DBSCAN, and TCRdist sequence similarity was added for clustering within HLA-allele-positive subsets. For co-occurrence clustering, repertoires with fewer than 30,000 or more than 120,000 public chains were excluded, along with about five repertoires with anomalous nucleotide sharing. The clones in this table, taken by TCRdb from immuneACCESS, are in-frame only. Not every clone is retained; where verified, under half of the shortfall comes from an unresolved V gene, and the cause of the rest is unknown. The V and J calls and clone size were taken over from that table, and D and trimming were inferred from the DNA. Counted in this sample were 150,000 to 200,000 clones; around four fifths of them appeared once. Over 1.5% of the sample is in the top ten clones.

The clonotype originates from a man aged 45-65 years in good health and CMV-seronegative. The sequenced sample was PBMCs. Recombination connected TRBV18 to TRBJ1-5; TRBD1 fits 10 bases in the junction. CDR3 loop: CASSPGQGGVAQHF. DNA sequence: TGTGCCAGCTCACCTGGACAGGGGGGAGTGGCCCAGCATTTT.